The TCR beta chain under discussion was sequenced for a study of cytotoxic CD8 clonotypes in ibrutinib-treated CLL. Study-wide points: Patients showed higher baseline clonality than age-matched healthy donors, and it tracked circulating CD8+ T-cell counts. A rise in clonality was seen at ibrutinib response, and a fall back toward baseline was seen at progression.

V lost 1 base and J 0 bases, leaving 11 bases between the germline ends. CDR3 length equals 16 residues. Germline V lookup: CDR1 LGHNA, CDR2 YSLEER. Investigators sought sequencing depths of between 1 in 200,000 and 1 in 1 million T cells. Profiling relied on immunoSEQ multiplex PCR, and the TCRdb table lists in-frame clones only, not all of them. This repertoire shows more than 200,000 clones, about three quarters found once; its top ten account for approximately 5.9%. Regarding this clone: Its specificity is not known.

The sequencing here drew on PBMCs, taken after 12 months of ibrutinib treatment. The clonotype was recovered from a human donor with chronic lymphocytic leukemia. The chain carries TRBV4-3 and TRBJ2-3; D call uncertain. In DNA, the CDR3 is TGCGCCAGCAGCCAAGGAGTTGCCTCTAGCACAGATACGCAGTATTTT. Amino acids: CASSQGVASSTDTQYF.